The source of this T cell receptor (beta chain) is a study of CD8 T cells in ankylosing spondylitis. The CDR3 totals 17 residues. Germline CDR1 is LNHNV and CDR2 is YYDKDF (reference sequence). The germline V and J ends were trimmed by 0 bases and 4 bases, with 13 bases remaining between them. TCRdb called the 5' RACE reads again in MiXCR, with one record for every CDR3 protein. The sample contains about 390,000 distinct CDR3 sequences, around 20% of which appear only once. General study results and limits: A TCR beta motif made of fewer than ten highly homologous variants seemed typical of ankylosing spondylitis blood.

A note on this clonotype: Its specificity is unknown.

The sequenced sample consisted of blood, either unsorted or a sorted T cell fraction (not recorded which). This chain joins TRBV15 and TRBJ2-6, with a tentative D call TRBD1 (5 bases). This receptor was taken from a male donor with ankylosing spondylitis. The CDR3 sequence is CATSRDEAGIGANVLTF. The CDR3 DNA reads as TGTGCCACCAGCAGAGATGAGGCAGGGATCGGGGCCAACGTCCTGACTTTC. The full variable domain, with the rest looked up from reference TRBV15 and TRBJ2-6, is DAMVIQNPRYQVTQFGKPVTLSCSQTLNHNVMYWYQQKSSQAPKLLFHYYDKDFNNEADTPDNFQSRRPNTSFCFLDIRSPGLGDTAMYLCATSRDEAGIGANVLTFGAGSRLTVL.